This TCR beta chain was sequenced in a study of PD-L1 blockade in urothelial cancer. Study-level information: A median of about 140,000 T cells was found in the blood samples.

The assay was immunoSEQ multiplex PCR, and TCRdb's table has in-frame clones only and misses some. The profile shows around 130,000 clones, 65% to 85% of them singletons. Germline values: CDR1 LNHNV, CDR2 YYDKDF (reference sequence). V gave up 4 bases and J gave up 0 bases; unmatched junction bases: 5. The CDR3 runs to 16 residues. Specified time point: pretreatment peripheral blood. The source material was PBMCs, sampled around atezolizumab (anti-PD-L1) treatment. The rearrangement links TRBV15 to TRBJ1-4, with TRBD1 identical over 7 bases. The sequence derives from a man in his forties or fifties with urothelial cancer. CDR3 bases: TGTGCCACCAGCAAGGGGACAGCTGCAACTAATGAAAAACTGTTTTTT. It is translated as CATSKGTAATNEKLFF. The complete variable domain, with remaining parts taken from reference TRBV15 and TRBJ1-4, reads DAMVIQNPRYQVTQFGKPVTLSCSQTLNHNVMYWYQQKSSQAPKLLFHYYDKDFNNEADTPDNFQSRRPNTSFCFLDIRSPGLGDTAMYLCATSKGTAATNEKLFFGSGTQLSVL.